This T cell receptor (beta chain) comes out of a study of T cell repertoires in cytomegalovirus infection. The V end lost 6 bases, the J end lost 0 bases, and 13 bases lay between the germline ends. From germline, CDR1 is MNHNS and CDR2 SASEGT. CDR3 length: 15 residues. A single record per CDR3 protein comes from TCRdb applying MiXCR to the reads. The top ten clones hold roughly 18% of a sample with roughly 250,000 distinct CDR3 sequences, 22% of them seen once. General study points: Identification of carriers of CMV plus the relevant HLA was achieved through cumulative public TCR beta family frequency. CMV-specific TCR beta clonotypes restricted by HLA-C were the ones dominating the ex vivo response.

This clonotype has just a few counts. Its matching antigen is unknown. Sequencing was performed on CD8+ T cells from PBMCs. The receptor was derived from a human donor in good health (CMV status not recorded). Some clones in this sample may be carry-over from other donors' samples. The chain recombines TRBV6-1 with TRBJ2-3; D call uncertain. The CDR3 sequence is CASSLTASSTDTQYF. The CDR3 bases are TGTGCCAGCAGCCTAACAGCTTCTAGCACAGATACGCAGTATTTT.